This entry features one T cell receptor (beta chain) sequence. This specimen comes from a study of blood T cell repertoires in COVID-19. Study-level background: The study drew acute and convalescent COVID-19 samples from the United States, Italy and Spain.

Authors' data handling: By means of reference gene primer amplification, nucleated cell counts were estimated. Generated by immunoSEQ multiplex PCR, the TCRdb table keeps only in-frame clones and is missing some. V and J calls and clone size are those listed in that table; D and trimming were worked out from the DNA. The profile shows a few hundred thousand clones, 84% of them singletons. V gave up 3 bases and J gave up 1 base; unmatched junction bases: 1. This CDR3 has 15 amino acids. The V gene's germline CDR1 is SGDLS and CDR2 YYNGEE. Source material: peripheral blood. The V gene is TRBV9, the J gene TRBJ1-5, with 10 bases that match TRBD1. The receptor was derived from a woman aged 40 to 50 who had recovered from COVID-19. CDR3 sequence reads: CASSEGQGSNQPQHF. For the CDR3, the DNA is TGTGCCAGCAGCGAGGGACAGGGGAGCAATCAGCCCCAGCATTTT.